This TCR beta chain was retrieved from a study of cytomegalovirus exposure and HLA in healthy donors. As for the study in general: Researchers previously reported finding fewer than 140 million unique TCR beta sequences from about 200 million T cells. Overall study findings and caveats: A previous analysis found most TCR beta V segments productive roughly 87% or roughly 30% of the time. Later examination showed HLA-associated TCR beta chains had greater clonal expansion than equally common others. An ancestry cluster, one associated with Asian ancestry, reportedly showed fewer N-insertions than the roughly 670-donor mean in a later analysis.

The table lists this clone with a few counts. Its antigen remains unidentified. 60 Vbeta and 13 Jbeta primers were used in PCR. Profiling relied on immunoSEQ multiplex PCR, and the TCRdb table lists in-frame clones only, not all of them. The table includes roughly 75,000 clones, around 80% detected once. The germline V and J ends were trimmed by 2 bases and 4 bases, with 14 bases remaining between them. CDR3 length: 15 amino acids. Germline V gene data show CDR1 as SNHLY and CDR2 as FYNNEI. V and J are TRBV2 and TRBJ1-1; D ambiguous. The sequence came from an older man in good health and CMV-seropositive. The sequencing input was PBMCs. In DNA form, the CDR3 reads TGTGCCAGCAGTGAATCTCAGTCACCGATCACTGAAGCTTTCTTT. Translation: CASSESQSPITEAFF.